Each of the 25 T cell receptor beta chains below was sequenced from the same sample in a study of chemoradiotherapy in HPV16-positive cancers. Method: immunoSEQ multiplex PCR; TCRdb's copy keeps in-frame clones and lacks some. The sample carries fewer than 10,000 clones, roughly 71% recorded once. The sample was tumor tissue, taken from a patient who underwent chemoradiotherapy. Receptors were obtained from a human donor with HPV-associated anogenital cancer.

In this sample, this clone turned up a few times. The rearrangement links TRBV7-3 to TRBJ1-2; possibly TRBD1 for D (6 bases). The germline CDR1 and CDR2 sequences are SGHTA and FQGTGA. V lost 5 bases and J 8 bases, leaving 15 bases between the germline ends. The CDR3 loop spans 13 amino acids. The CDR3, as DNA: TGTGCCAGCAGCGTGGACAGCCACGGGGGCTACACCTTC. Translation gives CASSVDSHGGYTF.

J is TRBJ2-3 and V is TRBV11-2; tentatively, D is TRBD2 (7 bases). V was trimmed by 2 bases and J by 1 base, leaving 16 bases between them. This CDR3 contains 17 residues. Germline V lookup: CDR1 SGHAT, CDR2 FQNNGV. CDR3 coding DNA: TGTGCCAGCAGCTTATCCGCGGGGGCCGGCGGCACAGATACGCAGTATTTT. The encoded protein is CASSLSAGAGGTDTQYF.

This clone was counted once. The chain combines TRBV6-5 with TRBJ2-1, with 9 bases aligning to TRBD2. Germline V gene data show CDR1 as MNHEY and CDR2 as SVGAGI. The CDR3 spans 16 residues. The junction had 6 bases not matched to a gene; V was cut back by 2 bases and J by 4 bases. CDR3 amino acids: CASSYDPSGAYNEQFF. The CDR3 nucleotides read TGTGCCAGCAGTTACGATCCTAGCGGGGCGTACAATGAGCAGTTCTTC.

J is TRBJ2-7 and V is TRBV18; D unresolved. The CDR3 spans 15 residues. The germline gives CDR1 KGHSH, CDR2 LQKENI. Trimming shortened V by 0 bases and J by 1 base, and 10 bases separated the two germline ends. This CDR3 reads CASSPPTPRSYEQYF. In nucleotides, the CDR3 is TGTGCCAGCTCACCACCAACACCAAGATCCTACGAGCAGTACTTC.

This chain uses TRBV19 with TRBJ1-2, with a weak D call TRBD1 (5 bases). V lost 6 bases and J 5 bases, leaving 19 bases between the germline ends. The length of the CDR3 is 15 residues. Germline V gene data show CDR1 as LNHDA and CDR2 as SQIVND (reference sequence). CDR3 region: CASSPGGGAQYGYTF. CDR3 nucleotide sequence: TGTGCCAGTAGCCCCGGGGGAGGGGCACAGTATGGCTACACCTTC.

The chain combines TRBV7-2 with TRBJ2-2; D is ambiguous. Trimming cost V 8 bases and J 6 bases, with 16 bases left between them. Germline-derived CDR1 and CDR2 are SGHTA and FQGNSA. This CDR3 has 14 residues. CDR3 coding DNA: TGTGCCAGCCCCTCTCAGGTTTGGTCCGGGGAGCTGTTTTTT. It is translated as CASPSQVWSGELFF. The full variable domain, in which reference TRBV7-2 and TRBJ2-2 provide the parts outside the CDR3, is GAGVSQSPSNKVTEKGKDVELRCDPISGHTALYWYRQSLGQGLEFLIYFQGNSAPDKSGLPSDRFSAERTGGSVSTLTIQRTQQEDSAVYLCASPSQVWSGELFFGEGSRLTVL.

V is TRBV29-1 and J is TRBJ1-1; D not certain. V was pared by 3 bases and J by 1 base, with 12 bases between. Germline assignment: CDR1 SQVTM and CDR2 ANQGSEA. The CDR3 loop spans 14 amino acids. The CDR3 DNA is TGCAGCGTTGATCATGGCGTCGGGAACACTGAAGCTTTCTTT. Its translation is CSVDHGVGNTEAFF.

This clone was seen only a few times. This CDR3 reads CASSFGSRLTDTQYF. The CDR3 nucleotides read TGTGCCAGCAGCTTTGGGTCGAGGCTGACAGATACGCAGTATTTT. The V gene is TRBV7-9, the J gene TRBJ2-3; D remains ambiguous. The V gene's germline CDR1 is SEHNR and CDR2 FQNEAQ (reference sequence). V lost 3 bases to trimming and J lost 3 bases, with 13 bases between them. This CDR3 contains 15 residues.

The rearrangement uses TRBV18 and TRBJ1-2; D not resolved. The V end was cut by 2 bases, the J end by 7 bases, with 17 bases between. Per the germline V gene, CDR1 is KGHSH and CDR2 is LQKENI. The CDR3 contains 15 residues. The CDR3 DNA sequence: TGTGCCAGCTCACCAAGGATGGCCCGAGAAGGTGGCTACACCTTC. It yields the protein CASSPRMAREGGYTF. The complete variable domain, with remaining parts taken from reference TRBV18 and TRBJ1-2, reads NAGVMQNPRHLVRRRGQEARLRCSPMKGHSHVYWYRQLPEEGLKFMVYLQKENIIDESGMPKERFSAEFPKEGPSILRIQQVVRGDSAAYFCASSPRMAREGGYTFGSGTRLTVV.

This chain uses TRBV28 with TRBJ2-1; 7 nucleotides match TRBD2. This CDR3 has 15 amino acids. The V segment lost 0 bases and the J segment 8 bases; nucleotides outside the gene matches: 7. The germline gives CDR1 MDHEN, CDR2 SYDVKM. The CDR3 spells CASSLWGMGGDEQFF. The CDR3 bases are TGTGCCAGCAGTTTATGGGGAATGGGGGGGGATGAGCAGTTCTTC.

By share of the sample, this clone is large. The CDR3 DNA sequence: TGTGCCAGCAGCCCACCGACAGGGTCGGCCTACGAGCAGTACTTC. As protein: CASSPPTGSAYEQYF. This sequence joins TRBV7-8 and TRBJ2-7; TRBD1 matches 7 bases. CDR1 SGHVS and CDR2 FQNEAQ come from the germline V gene. The CDR3 runs to 15 residues. Trimming removed 5 bases from V and 2 bases from J; junction bases left unmatched: 9.

Here the CDR3 reads CASSFGQGLRGNEKLFF. Written as DNA, the CDR3 is TGCGCCAGCAGCTTTGGACAGGGGCTAAGGGGAAATGAAAAACTGTTTTTT. The rearrangement joins TRBV5-1 to TRBJ1-4; 9 nucleotides align to TRBD1. Trimming cost V 2 bases and J 5 bases; bases outside gene matches: 10. There are 17 residues in the CDR3. Germline values: CDR1 SGHRS, CDR2 YFSETQ.

CDR3 loop: CASSLMGLSNSPLHF. The CDR3 DNA follows: TGTGCCAGCAGTTTAATGGGACTCAGTAATTCACCCCTCCACTTT. The V and J genes are TRBV27 and TRBJ1-6; possible D gene TRBD1, 5 bases. The CDR3 contains 15 residues. Germline assignment: CDR1 MNHEY and CDR2 SMNVEV (reference sequence). The V end was cut by 2 bases, the J end by 6 bases, with 11 bases between.

The chain carries TRBV5-1 and TRBJ2-5; 11 positions agree with TRBD2. Per the germline V gene, CDR1 is SGHRS and CDR2 is YFSETQ. V lost 4 bases, J lost 5 bases, and 10 bases stayed unmatched. The CDR3 loop spans 16 amino acids. The CDR3 spells CASSGDSGGARETQYF. DNA for the CDR3: TGCGCCAGCAGCGGCGATAGCGGGGGGGCCAGGGAGACCCAGTACTTC.

V usage is TRBV11-3 and J usage is TRBJ2-3; D not certain. This CDR3 is 13 amino acids long. Trimming left V 5 bases short and J 4 bases short, with 10 bases between. CDR1 is SGHNT, CDR2 YENEEA, per germline. Written as DNA, the CDR3 is TGTGCCAGCAGCCGGATCGTAGCAGATACGCAGTATTTT. It codes for CASSRIVADTQYF. The full variable domain, completed using reference TRBV11-3 and TRBJ2-3, is EAGVVQSPRYKIIEKKQPVAFWCNPISGHNTLYWYLQNLGQGPELLIRYENEEAVDDSQLPKDRFSAERLKGVDSTLKIQPAELGDSAVYLCASSRIVADTQYFGPGTRLTVL.

The rearrangement links TRBV2 to TRBJ1-2; D possibly corresponds to TRBD1 (5 bases). Looked up from germline, CDR1 is SNHLY and CDR2 is FYNNEI. This CDR3 is built from 12 residues. Trimming removed 4 bases at V and 6 bases at J, with 9 bases between. CDR3 nucleotide sequence: TGTGCCAGCAGTGGGGGGAGAAATGGCTACACCTTC. Residues: CASSGGRNGYTF.

V and J are TRBV5-6 and TRBJ2-3, with a possible D match to TRBD2 (6 bases). CDR3 length equals 12 residues. V lost 4 bases and J 6 bases, leaving 9 bases between the germline ends. CDR1 is SGHDT and CDR2 is YYEEEE in the germline V gene. In nucleotides, the CDR3 is TGTGCCAGCAGCCGGGGGACCGATACGCAGTATTTT. Protein product: CASSRGTDTQYF.

This clone came up once. The J gene is TRBJ2-3, the V gene TRBV10-3, with 11 bases fitting TRBD2. The CDR3 has 16 amino acids. V lost 3 bases, J lost 1 base, and 3 bases stayed unmatched. Germline-derived CDR1 and CDR2 are ENHRY and SYGVKD. The CDR3 DNA is TGTGCCATCAGTGACCTAGCGGGGGGACGCACAGATACGCAGTATTTT. It yields the protein CAISDLAGGRTDTQYF.

The chain employs TRBV2 and TRBJ1-4, with D uncertain. The CDR3 length is 13 residues. Germline assignment: CDR1 SNHLY and CDR2 FYNNEI. Trimming left V 8 bases short and J 14 bases short, with 21 bases between. This CDR3 reads CASDWLTGSGLFF. The CDR3 DNA sequence: TGTGCCAGCGATTGGTTGACTGGAAGTGGGCTGTTTTTT.

The genes are TRBV28 and TRBJ1-1, with D maybe TRBD1 (5 bases). Per germline, CDR1 MDHEN and CDR2 SYDVKM. The CDR3 covers 15 residues. V lost 6 bases and J 5 bases, leaving 19 bases between the germline ends. This chain's CDR3 is CASSSGWGSGTEAFF. The CDR3 DNA is TGTGCCAGCAGCTCTGGGTGGGGGTCTGGAACTGAAGCTTTCTTT.

This chain joins TRBV30 and TRBJ1-6, with TRBD1 identical over 8 bases. The CDR3 consists of 14 residues. Germline CDR1 GTSNPN, CDR2 SVGIG (reference sequence). V gave up 1 base and J gave up 6 bases; unmatched junction bases: 2. CDR3 protein: CAWSGQGSNSPLHF. CDR3 coding DNA: TGTGCCTGGAGTGGACAGGGGTCTAATTCACCCCTCCACTTT.

The chain combines TRBV7-3 with TRBJ2-5; no clear D gene. The germline CDR1 and CDR2 sequences are SGHTA and FQGTGA. The V gene lost 1 base and the J gene lost 1 base, with 4 bases spanning the gap. The CDR3 is made up of 13 amino acids. CDR3 sequence reads: CASSLNSQETQYF. The CDR3 DNA follows: TGTGCCAGCAGCTTAAACTCCCAAGAGACCCAGTACTTC.

The CDR3 loop is CAWNRVNYGYTF. Written as DNA, the CDR3 is TGTGCCTGGAACAGGGTAAACTATGGCTACACCTTC. This chain joins TRBV30 and TRBJ1-2, with a possible D match to TRBD1 (6 bases). The germline V gene has CDR1 GTSNPN and CDR2 SVGIG (reference sequence). The CDR3 has 12 residues. The V gene lost 4 bases and the J gene lost 2 bases, with 8 bases spanning the gap.

The chain combines TRBV7-2 with TRBJ2-2; 8 nucleotides line up with TRBD2. Per germline, CDR1 SGHTA and CDR2 FQGNSA. The CDR3 runs to 17 residues. Trimming at V came to 3 bases and at J to 4 bases, leaving 10 bases not matched to a gene. The CDR3 loop reads CASSLDGRAASTGELFF. CDR3 nucleotides: TGTGCCAGCAGCTTGGACGGGAGGGCCGCCAGCACCGGGGAGCTGTTTTTT.

The J gene is TRBJ2-1, the V gene TRBV9; D gene ambiguous. The germline V gene encodes CDR1 SGDLS and CDR2 YYNGEE. The CDR3 sequence is 13 residues long. V shed 4 bases and J shed 3 bases, with 8 bases lying between them. CDR3 region: CASSFGVYNEQFF. DNA of the CDR3: TGTGCCAGCAGCTTTGGGGTCTACAATGAGCAGTTCTTC.